This TCR beta chain came from a study of cytomegalovirus exposure and HLA in healthy donors. Of note for this clone: Its antigen is unidentified.

Whole-study findings and limits: A likely sequencing artifact accounted for one observed cluster of highly shared sequence variants.

V shed 2 bases and J shed 10 bases, with 5 bases lying between them. The germline gives CDR1 MDHEN, CDR2 SYDVKM. The CDR3 length is 11 residues. With 60 Vbeta and 13 Jbeta primers, the PCR was carried out. This table comes from immunoSEQ multiplex PCR, and its TCRdb copy is limited to in-frame clones, with some not included. The repertoire consists of 150,000 to 200,000 clones, with roughly three quarters occurring once and the leading ten covering 1.5% to 2%. This sequence was found in a woman aged 50 to 60 in good health and CMV-seronegative. Sequenced sample: PBMCs. The J gene is TRBJ1-4, the V gene TRBV28; no clear D gene. Written as DNA, the CDR3 is TGTGCCAGCAGTTTAGGAGGAAAACTGTTTTTT. It encodes CASSLGGKLFF. The complete variable domain, with remaining parts taken from reference TRBV28 and TRBJ1-4, reads DVKVTQSSRYLVKRTGEKVFLECVQDMDHENMFWYRQDPGLGLRLIYFSYDVKMKEKGDIPEGYSVSREKKERFSLILESASTNQTSMYLCASSLGGKLFFGSGTQLSVL.